These 13 T cell receptor beta chains were all obtained from the same sample, sequenced in a study of OX40 agonist ivuxolimab in advanced cancers. Library generation was performed with the immunoSEQ multiplex PCR assay. In TCRdb, the immuneACCESS table is reduced to in-frame sequences with V and J assigned. These tables do not hold every clone; where another copy was compared, an unresolved V gene accounts for under half, and the others remain unexplained. The sample includes 150,000 to 170,000 clones, with 94% observed a single time. The top ten constitute approximately 0.3% of the sample. The source material was CD4+ or CD8+ T cells sorted from blood, sampled in a trial of the OX40 agonist ivuxolimab. All receptors derive from an adult with an advanced solid tumor such as melanoma, head and neck, liver or kidney cancer.

The V gene is TRBV5-8, the J gene TRBJ1-2; D gene ambiguous. The CDR3 spans 18 residues. V lost 4 bases to trimming and J lost 1 base, with 23 bases between them. Germline assignment: CDR1 SGHTS and CDR2 YDEGEE. The CDR3 loop is CASSLHTGSRQYNYGYTF. CDR3 nucleotide sequence: TGTGCCAGCAGCCTCCATACCGGGTCCCGGCAATATAACTATGGCTACACCTTC.

The V and J genes are TRBV7-2 and TRBJ1-3; 7 bases are a match to TRBD1. Trimming took 5 bases from V and 3 from J; bases not matched to a gene: 10. The CDR3 is 16 amino acids. Germline values: CDR1 SGHTA, CDR2 FQGNSA. The CDR3 sequence is CASSLNYRDSGNTIYF. CDR3 bases: TGTGCCAGCAGCCTCAATTACCGGGACAGTGGAAACACCATATATTTT.

This clone appeared once. Other DNA sequences in this sample translate to the same CDR3. The chain carries TRBV10-3 and TRBJ1-3, with D unclear. V lost 10 bases and J lost 0, with 4 bases in between. The CDR3 has 11 amino acids. Germline CDR1 ENHRY, CDR2 SYGVKD. DNA for the CDR3: TGTGCCACCCTCTCTGGAAACACCATATATTTT. Its protein product is CATLSGNTIYF.

The chain couples TRBV15 to TRBJ2-5; 11 bases are a match to TRBD2. The CDR3 sequence is 18 residues long. V shed 1 base, J shed 2 bases, and the junction held 9 bases outside the gene matches. Germline CDR1 reads LNHNV; CDR2 reads YYDKDF (reference sequence). CDR3 sequence (DNA): TGTGCCACCAGCAGAGGGGCCGTAGCGGGGGGGCAACAAGAGACCCAGTACTTC. This codes for CATSRGAVAGGQQETQYF. Supplemented by reference TRBV15 and TRBJ2-5, the full variable domain reads DAMVIQNPRYQVTQFGKPVTLSCSQTLNHNVMYWYQQKSSQAPKLLFHYYDKDFNNEADTPDNFQSRRPNTSFCFLDIRSPGLGDTAMYLCATSRGAVAGGQQETQYFGPGTRLLVL.

This chain joins TRBV11-2 and TRBJ1-5; maybe TRBD1 (5 bases). V was trimmed by 1 base and J by 7 bases, leaving 11 bases between them. Germline loops: CDR1 SGHAT, CDR2 FQNNGV. The CDR3 extends over 14 amino acids. The chain's CDR3 is CASSLAGGGQPQHF. The CDR3, as DNA: TGTGCCAGCAGCTTAGCCGGGGGAGGACAGCCCCAGCATTTT.

The chain uses TRBV6-4 and TRBJ2-1; 7 nucleotides match TRBD2. Germline V gives CDR1 MRHNA, CDR2 SNTAGT. The CDR3 is 16 amino acids. V dropped 0 bases and J dropped 4; count of bases not matched to a gene: 6. The CDR3 loop reads CASSDSSGVRYNEQFF. CDR3 bases: TGTGCCAGCAGTGACTCGAGCGGGGTCCGTTACAATGAGCAGTTCTTC.

V gene TRBV4-3 combines with J gene TRBJ1-2; D is perhaps TRBD1 (6 bases). With 5 bases removed from V and 5 bases from J, the gap between germline ends came to 12 bases. From germline, CDR1 is LGHNA and CDR2 YSLEER. This CDR3 contains 13 residues. CDR3 DNA: TGCGCCAGCAGCGCAGGGGCCCGTTATGGCTACACCTTC. Translation: CASSAGARYGYTF.

DNA of the CDR3: TGTGCCAGCAGCCAAGCTCACGGCTCTAGCACAGATACGCAGTATTTT. Amino acids: CASSQAHGSSTDTQYF. The V call is TRBV4-2, the J call TRBJ2-3; D ambiguous. CDR3 length: 16 residues. In germline, CDR1 is LGHNA, CDR2 YNFKEQ. The V and J ends lost 1 base and 0 bases respectively, with 11 bases between them.

This clone was recorded once. The rearrangement uses TRBV9 and TRBJ1-2; D is undetermined. The length of the CDR3 is 13 residues. With 4 bases removed from V and 1 base from J, the gap between germline ends came to 8 bases. Germline CDR1 reads SGDLS; CDR2 reads YYNGEE. CDR3 loop: CASSPQDNYGYTF. The CDR3 DNA follows: TGTGCCAGCAGCCCCCAAGATAACTATGGCTACACCTTC.

The CDR3 protein is CASSLTPAGRTEAFF. CDR3 bases: TGTGCCAGCAGCTTAACCCCCGCCGGGAGGACTGAAGCTTTCTTT. The rearrangement uses TRBV7-2 and TRBJ1-1; D is ambiguous. CDR3 length: 15 residues. Germline V gene data show CDR1 as SGHTA and CDR2 as FQGNSA. The germline V and J ends were trimmed by 2 bases and 5 bases, with 15 bases remaining between them.

This rearrangement joins TRBV6-1 to TRBJ1-1; D uncertain. There are 15 residues in the CDR3. CDR1 and CDR2 (germline): MNHNS, SASEGT. Trimming left V 4 bases short and J 3 bases short, with 15 bases between. The CDR3 protein is CASSAPHGQYTEAFF. Written as DNA, the CDR3 is TGTGCCAGCAGTGCCCCCCACGGGCAGTACACTGAAGCTTTCTTT.

V is TRBV5-1 and J is TRBJ2-7; 12 bases agree with TRBD2. Germline CDR1 reads SGHRS; CDR2 reads YFSETQ. This CDR3 has 16 amino acids. V shed 3 bases and J 2 bases; nucleotides not matched to a gene: 6. CDR3 residues: CASSSQSSGRAYEQYF. CDR3 sequence (DNA): TGCGCCAGCAGCTCCCAATCTAGCGGGAGGGCCTACGAGCAGTACTTC.

The chain has TRBV6-6 and TRBJ2-7; D gene ambiguous. The germline CDR1 and CDR2 sequences are MNHNY and SVGAGI (reference sequence). The V end lost 2 bases, the J end lost 3 bases, and 11 bases lay between the germline ends. CDR3 length: 14 residues. CDR3 loop: CASSYPAGSYEQYF. CDR3 DNA: TGTGCCAGCAGTTACCCGGCAGGAAGCTACGAGCAGTACTTC.